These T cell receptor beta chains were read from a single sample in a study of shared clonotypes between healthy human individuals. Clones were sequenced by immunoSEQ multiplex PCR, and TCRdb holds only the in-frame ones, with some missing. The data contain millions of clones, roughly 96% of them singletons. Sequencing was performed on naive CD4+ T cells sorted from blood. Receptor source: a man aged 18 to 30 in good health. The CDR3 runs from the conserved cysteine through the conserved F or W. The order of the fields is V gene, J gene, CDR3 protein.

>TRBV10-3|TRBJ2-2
CAISEKQGALAGELFF
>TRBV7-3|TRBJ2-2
CASTPSGGPTGELFF
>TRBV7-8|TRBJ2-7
CASSRDRPSSYEQYF
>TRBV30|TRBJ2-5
CAWAGGVVSETQYF
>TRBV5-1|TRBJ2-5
CASSLVGWQQIQETQYF
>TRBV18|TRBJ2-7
CASSPATGPTYEQYF
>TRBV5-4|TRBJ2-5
CASSPGQQYQETQYF
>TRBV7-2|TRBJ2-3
CASSHTKGTGASTDTQYF
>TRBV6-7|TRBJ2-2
CASSYGGPRRRSGELFF
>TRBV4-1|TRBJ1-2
CASSPGRTGDGYTF
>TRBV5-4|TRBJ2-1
CASSPGLAGANEQFF
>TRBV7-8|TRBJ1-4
CASSLGSGTNEKLFF
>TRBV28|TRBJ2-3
CASNSLGQTTDTQYF
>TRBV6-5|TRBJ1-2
CASSGAGYGYTF
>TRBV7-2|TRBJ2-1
CASSLAGSSYNEQFF
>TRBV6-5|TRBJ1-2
CASSYSRRGGYGYTF
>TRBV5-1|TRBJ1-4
CASSRNRGGGEKLFF
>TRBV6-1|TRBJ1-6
CASSDPRLGNSPLHF
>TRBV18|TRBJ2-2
CASSPPGGPNTGELFF
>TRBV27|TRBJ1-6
CASTRTVSSYNSPLHF
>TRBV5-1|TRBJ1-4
CASSLGGEPGEKLFF
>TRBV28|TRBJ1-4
CASTQGHNEKLFF
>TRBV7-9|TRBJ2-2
CASSLVKDTGELFF